A selection of T cell receptor beta chains follows, all from one sample in a study of blood T cell repertoires in COVID-19. Clones were read by immunoSEQ multiplex PCR, and TCRdb kept only the in-frame ones, dropping some. The sample yields roughly 100,000 clones, over 85% seen once. Material: peripheral blood. The receptor source for this set is a woman between 45 and 65 years old with COVID-19, enrolled during active disease. Both conserved end residues are part of each CDR3. D genes are given only for firm matches. The size entry is marked missing in some rows and otherwise reads once, few, many or a size class.

j_call d_call v_call clone_size cdr3_nt cdr3_aa
TRBJ2-1 TRBD2 TRBV7-2 NA TGTGCCAGCAGCGTGGATCGGCCTCTAGCGGGGGTTACCAATGAGCAGTTCTTC CASSVDRPLAGVTNEQFF
TRBJ1-6 TRBD1 TRBV11-2 NA TGTGCCAGCAGATCAACATACAGGGGAGGTCTAACCCTCCACTTT CASRSTYRGGLTLHF
TRBJ1-1 TRBD1 TRBV11-3 NA TGTGCCAGCAGCCGCGACAGGGTGGGTTACGTTACGAACACTGAAGCTTTCTTT CASSRDRVGYVTNTEAFF
TRBJ2-3 TRBD2 TRBV4-1 NA TGCGCCAGCGAGGGTATTGGACTAGCGGGGGGGCCGTCTGATACGCAGTATTTT CASEGIGLAGGPSDTQYF
TRBJ2-3 TRBD2 TRBV19 once TGTGCCAGTAGTCAAAGACTAGCGGGGATGACAGATACGCAGTATTTT CASSQRLAGMTDTQYF
TRBJ1-1 NA TRBV7-2 NA TGTGCCAGCAGCTTACTAGGAACTGAAGCTTTCTTT CASSLLGTEAFF
TRBJ2-7 NA TRBV10-3 NA TGTGCCATCAGTGAAAGAGGGGGTGCCAACGAGCAGTACTTC CAISERGGANEQYF
TRBJ1-2 NA TRBV5-6 NA TGTGCCAGCAGCCCGGGGCTTGCCCCCGGGGGAAGGGATGGCTACACCTTC CASSPGLAPGGRDGYTF
TRBJ1-5 NA TRBV19 NA TGTGCCAGTGTAAGGGGATACGGACAGCCCCAGCATTTT CASVRGYGQPQHF
TRBJ1-2 NA TRBV27 NA TGTGCCAGCAGTCCCCAGGGGAGGGTCGGCGTCTCTCAATATGGCTACACCTTC CASSPQGRVGVSQYGYTF
TRBJ2-5 NA TRBV5-1 NA TGCGCCAGCAGCTCCACAGGGAGGGGAAGAGAGACCCAGTACTTC CASSSTGRGRETQYF
TRBJ1-5 NA TRBV15 once TGTGCCACCAGCAGAGACCGGGAAAGCAATCAGCCCCAGCATTTT CATSRDRESNQPQHF
TRBJ2-2 NA TRBV18 NA TGTGCCAGCTCACCTACCCAGCAGGGTGGCACCGGGGAGCTGTTTTTT CASSPTQQGGTGELFF
TRBJ2-1 TRBD1 TRBV29-1 NA TGCAGCGGGGACAGGGGGAGGAATGAGCAGTTCTTC CSGDRGRNEQFF
TRBJ2-1 TRBD2 TRBV11-2 NA TGTGCCAGCAGGGAGCCGGGACTAGCGAATGAGCAGTTCTTC CASREPGLANEQFF
TRBJ2-2 NA TRBV19 NA TGTGCCAGTAGTATCCGGACCGGGGAGCTGTTTTTT CASSIRTGELFF
TRBJ1-6 TRBD1 TRBV5-1 NA TGCGCCAGCAGCTTGGGGGACAGCACAGGGTCCTATAATTCACCCCTCCACTTT CASSLGDSTGSYNSPLHF
TRBJ1-1 NA TRBV11-3 once TGTGCCAGCAGCTTAGGCCGACAAACTGAAGCTTTCTTT CASSLGRQTEAFF
TRBJ1-2 TRBD1 TRBV5-1 NA TGCGCCAGCAGCTTGGCCACAGGGGTACAGGGCTACACCTTC CASSLATGVQGYTF
TRBJ2-1 NA TRBV2 NA TGTGCCAGCCAATCCGGGGGGCATGAGCAGTTCTTC CASQSGGHEQFF
TRBJ1-2 TRBD1 TRBV6-5 once TGTGCCAGCAGTCCGACAGGGGCGCGAGGCTACACCTTC CASSPTGARGYTF
TRBJ1-6 NA TRBV6-4 NA TGTGCCAGCTCGTCGGGACAAAATAATTCACCCCTCCACTTT CASSSGQNNSPLHF
TRBJ2-6 NA TRBV30 few TGTGCCCAAGCTGGTGGGGCCAACGTCCTGACTTTC CAQAGGANVLTF
TRBJ2-4 TRBD1 TRBV6-5 NA TGTGCCAGCAGTCCCGGGGGACAGGGGAACATTCAGTACTTC CASSPGGQGNIQYF
TRBJ2-7 TRBD1 TRBV4-1 NA TGCGCCAGCAGCCCAGAGGGGGCGAGCGAGCAGTACTTC CASSPEGASEQYF
TRBJ1-3 NA TRBV5-1 NA TGCGCCAGCAGCTTGGTCGGGGGGCTTTCTGGAAACACCATATATTTT CASSLVGGLSGNTIYF
TRBJ1-5 NA TRBV12-3/TRBV12-4 NA TGTGCCAGCAGTGGACAGATCAATCAGCCCCAGCATTTT CASSGQINQPQHF
TRBJ2-3 TRBD2 TRBV27 NA TGTGCCAGCAGTCCTAGCGGGGGGGCCTTGGGTAAAAGGTATTTT CASSPSGGALGKRYF